These 10 T cell receptor beta chains were all obtained from the same sample, sequenced in a study of shared clonotypes between healthy human individuals. The protocol was immunoSEQ multiplex PCR, while the TCRdb copy is restricted to in-frame clones and leaves out a portion. This table has about 2.4 million clones, 93% appearing once. Sequenced input: naive CD4+ T cells from PBMCs. Subset meaning: CD45RA+ positively selected. The receptors here all came from a man aged 18-30 years in good health. Some clones in this sample may be carry-over from other donors' samples.

V usage is TRBV6-5 and J usage is TRBJ2-3; D could derive from TRBD1 or TRBD2 (5 bases each). The V end was cut by 2 bases, the J end by 5 bases, with 11 bases between. The CDR3 is 14 residues long. Germline lookup yields CDR1 MNHEY and CDR2 SVGAGI. CDR3 sequence reads: CASSYGTPGDTQYF. CDR3 nucleotides: TGTGCCAGCAGTTACGGGACCCCGGGAGATACGCAGTATTTT.

This chain connects TRBV14 to TRBJ2-5; D might be TRBD2 (6 bases). Germline assignment: CDR1 SGHDN and CDR2 FVKESK. The ends were cut back, 1 base at V and 7 bases at J, with 7 bases in the middle. The CDR3 consists of 12 residues. The CDR3 DNA sequence: TGTGCCAGCAGCCAAGGGAGGGGGACCCAGTACTTC. Residues: CASSQGRGTQYF.

The V and J genes are TRBV5-1 and TRBJ1-1, with D hard to call. CDR1 SGHRS and CDR2 YFSETQ come from the germline V gene. The V end lost 2 bases, the J end lost 3 bases, and 11 bases lay between the germline ends. The CDR3 spans 14 residues. The CDR3 nucleotides are TGCGCCAGCAGCTTTTTTCCCAGTGACACTGAAGCTTTCTTT. As protein: CASSFFPSDTEAFF.

The chain has TRBV9 and TRBJ2-1, with 7 bases lining up with TRBD2. Trimming took 4 bases from V and 4 from J; bases not matched to a gene: 8. The CDR3 is 15 residues long. Germline CDR1 SGDLS, CDR2 YYNGEE. The DNA of the CDR3 is TGTGCCAGCAGCTCTAGAGCGGGACCATACAATGAGCAGTTCTTC. Translated: CASSSRAGPYNEQFF.

The gene calls are TRBV7-3 and TRBJ2-7, with unresolved D. Trimming took 2 bases from V and 5 from J, leaving 13 bases between them. This CDR3 is built from 14 residues. CDR1 and CDR2 (germline): SGHTA, FQGTGA. In DNA, the CDR3 is TGTGCCAGCAGCTTAGGTAATACAAGACACGAGCAGTACTTC. The encoded protein is CASSLGNTRHEQYF.

This chain joins TRBV7-3 and TRBJ2-1; 12 bases map to TRBD1. CDR3 size: 16 residues. From germline, CDR1 is SGHTA and CDR2 FQGTGA. V trimming: 5 bases; J trimming: 8 bases; junction bases outside the gene matches: 10. The CDR3 DNA follows: TGTGCCAGCAGCGCGTCCGGGACAGGGGGCAAGGATGAGCAGTTCTTC. It is translated as CASSASGTGGKDEQFF.

The chain is built from TRBV25-1 and TRBJ1-5; D gene ambiguous. V dropped 6 bases and J dropped 3 bases, with 3 bases sitting between them. Germline values: CDR1 MGHDK, CDR2 SYGVNS. The CDR3 loop spans 11 amino acids. The CDR3 DNA reads as TGTGCCAGCAGAGACAATCAGCCCCAGCATTTT. Translating it yields CASRDNQPQHF.

The chain has TRBV6-5 and TRBJ2-3; tentative D call: TRBD1 (5 bases). Germline V CDR1 and CDR2: MNHEY, SVGAGI. V dropped 7 bases and J dropped 13 bases, with 18 bases sitting between them. The CDR3 consists of 12 residues. The CDR3 spells CASNTPWGREYF. As DNA, the CDR3 is TGTGCCAGCAATACGCCGTGGGGCCGTGAGTATTTT.

The chain carries TRBV19 and TRBJ2-1, with 12 bases that match TRBD2. The ends lost 7 bases at V and 6 bases at J; junction bases unmatched: 7. Germline V gene lookup returns CDR1 LNHDA and CDR2 SQIVND (reference sequence). This CDR3 is built from 15 residues. CDR3 in amino acids: CASTPRGLAGNEQFF. The CDR3, as DNA: TGTGCCAGTACCCCGAGGGGACTAGCGGGCAATGAGCAGTTCTTC.

The rearrangement uses TRBV28 and TRBJ2-3; tentative D call: TRBD1 (5 bases). The CDR3 is made up of 15 amino acids. Germline values: CDR1 MDHEN, CDR2 SYDVKM. V dropped 8 bases and J dropped 4 bases, with 19 bases sitting between them. Here the CDR3 DNA reads TGTGCCAGCCGATGGGGCTCTGCCAGTCCAGATACGCAGTATTTT. The encoded protein is CASRWGSASPDTQYF.